The rows below give T cell receptor beta chains drawn from one sample of a study of T cells in Graves' hyperthyroidism and ophthalmopathy. TCRdb independently ran MiXCR on the multiplex PCR reads; one entry per CDR3 protein. The table records about 400,000 distinct CDR3 sequences, roughly 14% of them present only once. The source material was blood. The receptors originated from a young man with Graves' ophthalmopathy. Each CDR3 is given with its conserved first and last residue. The order of the fields is clone size, CDR3 length, V gene, D gene, J gene, CDR3 protein, CDR3 DNA. A D gene is named only where the DNA matches it firmly. Part of the rows lack a size; the others show once, few, many or a class for expanded clones.

size: NA; length: 14; V: TRBV19; D: NA; J: TRBJ2-7; CDR3: CASSIVPDSYEQYF; DNA: TGTGCCAGTAGTATAGTACCAGACTCCTACGAGCAGTACTTC
size: many; length: 15; V: TRBV12-3/TRBV12-4; D: NA; J: TRBJ1-1; CDR3: CASSLGTGYVTEAFF; DNA: TGTGCCAGCAGTTTAGGAACAGGGTATGTCACTGAAGCTTTCTTT
size: few; length: 17; V: TRBV6-1; D: TRBD1; J: TRBJ2-2; CDR3: CASSPYRQGLDTGELFF; DNA: TGTGCCAGCAGTCCGTACCGACAGGGGCTGGACACCGGGGAGCTGTTTTTT
size: many; length: 16; V: TRBV11-2; D: TRBD2; J: TRBJ2-5; CDR3: CASSLDLREGPETQYF; DNA: TGTGCCAGCAGCTTAGATCTGCGGGAGGGTCCAGAGACCCAGTACTTC
size: many; length: 16; V: TRBV7-8; D: NA; J: TRBJ2-3; CDR3: CASSASGAGSTDTQYF; DNA: TGTGCCAGCAGCGCGTCGGGGGCAGGGAGCACAGATACGCAGTATTTT
size: many; length: 14; V: TRBV5-5; D: NA; J: TRBJ2-5; CDR3: CASSSVGFQETQYF; DNA: TGTGCCAGCAGTTCTGTGGGGTTTCAAGAGACCCAGTACTTC
size: many; length: 15; V: TRBV11-2; D: TRBD2; J: TRBJ2-5; CDR3: CASSHAGGALFGQYF; DNA: TGTGCCAGCAGTCATGCGGGGGGGGCACTTTTTGGCCAGTACTTC
size: many; length: 13; V: TRBV7-9; D: NA; J: TRBJ2-7; CDR3: CASSPLSSYEQYF; DNA: TGTGCCAGCAGCCCGTTGAGCTCCTACGAGCAGTACTTC
size: few; length: 14; V: TRBV29-1; D: TRBD1; J: TRBJ1-2; CDR3: CSVEGQGANYGYTF; DNA: TGCAGCGTTGAAGGACAGGGGGCCAACTATGGCTACACCTTC
size: many; length: 12; V: TRBV7-2; D: NA; J: TRBJ1-5; CDR3: CASSVNNQPQHF; DNA: TGTGCCAGCAGCGTAAACAATCAGCCCCAGCATTTT
size: few; length: 15; V: TRBV6-2/TRBV6-3; D: NA; J: TRBJ1-1; CDR3: CASSYSAGTNTEAFF; DNA: TGTGCCAGCAGTTACTCGGCAGGAACGAACACTGAAGCTTTCTTT
size: few; length: 13; V: TRBV25-1; D: NA; J: TRBJ2-5; CDR3: CASIQGGGETQYF; DNA: TGTGCCAGCATCCAAGGAGGGGGAGAGACCCAGTACTTC
size: many; length: 14; V: TRBV5-1; D: NA; J: TRBJ1-2; CDR3: CASSLGRRGDGYTF; DNA: TGCGCCAGCAGCTTGGGTCGGAGGGGCGATGGCTACACCTTC
size: NA; length: 13; V: TRBV6-1; D: NA; J: TRBJ2-7; CDR3: CASRRGWDYEQYF; DNA: TGTGCCAGCAGACGGGGGTGGGACTACGAGCAGTACTTC
size: many; length: 16; V: TRBV5-8; D: TRBD2; J: TRBJ2-7; CDR3: CASSFGGLAGVYEQYF; DNA: TGTGCCAGCAGCTTTGGGGGACTAGCGGGGGTCTACGAGCAGTACTTC
size: NA; length: 15; V: TRBV5-1; D: TRBD2; J: TRBJ2-2; CDR3: CASSSTSGGSGELFF; DNA: TGCGCCAGCAGCTCGACTAGCGGGGGTAGCGGGGAGCTGTTTTTT
size: many; length: 14; V: TRBV5-1; D: TRBD2; J: TRBJ2-1; CDR3: CASSLAGGPTAQFF; DNA: TGCGCCAGCAGCTTAGCGGGGGGGCCGACTGCGCAGTTCTTC
size: many; length: 13; V: TRBV6-2/TRBV6-3; D: NA; J: TRBJ2-3; CDR3: CASSPKEADTQYF; DNA: TGTGCCAGCAGCCCTAAGGAGGCAGATACGCAGTATTTT
size: few; length: 14; V: TRBV12-3/TRBV12-4; D: TRBD2; J: TRBJ2-1; CDR3: CASSRGGGHNEQFF; DNA: TGTGCCAGCAGCCGCGGGGGGGGTCACAATGAGCAGTTCTTC
size: NA; length: 15; V: TRBV5-1; D: NA; J: TRBJ1-4; CDR3: CASTRWGATNEKLFF; DNA: TGCGCCAGCACCAGGTGGGGTGCAACTAATGAAAAACTGTTTTTT
size: many; length: 15; V: TRBV27; D: NA; J: TRBJ1-6; CDR3: CASAVASGGGSPLHF; DNA: TGTGCCTCCGCAGTTGCTTCGGGGGGCGGTTCACCCCTCCACTTT
size: many; length: 18; V: TRBV6-5; D: TRBD2; J: TRBJ2-1; CDR3: CASSYSDLALAGSNEQFF; DNA: TGTGCCAGCAGTTACTCGGACTTGGCGCTAGCGGGGTCGAATGAGCAGTTCTTC
size: many; length: 15; V: TRBV24-1; D: NA; J: TRBJ2-2; CDR3: CATSDPDSRTGELFF; DNA: TGTGCCACCAGTGATCCAGACTCCCGGACCGGGGAGCTGTTTTTT
size: many; length: 16; V: TRBV6-1; D: NA; J: TRBJ2-5; CDR3: CASSAGRDGTWETQYF; DNA: TGTGCCAGCAGCGCGGGCCGGGACGGGACTTGGGAGACCCAGTACTTC
size: many; length: 14; V: TRBV20-1; D: NA; J: TRBJ1-1; CDR3: CSAVPGHPATEAFF; DNA: TGCAGTGCGGTACCGGGACATCCTGCCACTGAAGCTTTCTTT
size: many; length: 15; V: TRBV7-4; D: NA; J: TRBJ2-7; CDR3: CASSLVFSAGIEQYF; DNA: TGTGCCAGCAGCTTGGTTTTTAGTGCGGGGATCGAGCAGTACTTC
size: few; length: 17; V: TRBV7-7; D: TRBD1; J: TRBJ2-1; CDR3: CASSKQVSDRGDNEQFF; DNA: TGTGCTAGCAGCAAGCAAGTTTCCGACAGGGGGGACAATGAGCAGTTCTTC
size: NA; length: 15; V: TRBV7-9; D: NA; J: TRBJ1-2; CDR3: CASSQAAVGIYGYTF; DNA: TGTGCCAGCAGTCAGGCGGCAGTCGGAATCTATGGCTACACCTTC
size: many; length: 16; V: TRBV12-5; D: NA; J: TRBJ1-1; CDR3: CASGLWTAPRGTEAFF; DNA: TGTGCTAGTGGTCTTTGGACAGCCCCACGGGGCACTGAAGCTTTCTTT
size: many; length: 13; V: TRBV30; D: TRBD1; J: TRBJ1-1; CDR3: CAWSVQGWTEAFF; DNA: TGTGCCTGGAGTGTACAGGGGTGGACTGAAGCTTTCTTT
size: many; length: 15; V: TRBV11-2; D: TRBD1; J: TRBJ1-4; CDR3: CASSFNRGRVEKLFF; DNA: TGTGCCAGCAGCTTCAACAGGGGGCGCGTTGAAAAACTGTTTTTT
size: many; length: 14; V: TRBV24-1; D: NA; J: TRBJ1-5; CDR3: CATSDPGFYQPQHF; DNA: TGTGCCACCAGTGATCCGGGCTTTTATCAGCCCCAGCATTTT
size: few; length: 14; V: TRBV7-2; D: NA; J: TRBJ2-1; CDR3: CASSLVYGDNEQFF; DNA: TGTGCCAGCAGCTTAGTTTATGGGGACAATGAGCAGTTCTTC
size: many; length: 14; V: TRBV5-1; D: NA; J: TRBJ1-1; CDR3: CASSLEAADTEAFF; DNA: TGCGCCAGCAGTCTGGAGGCAGCGGACACTGAAGCTTTCTTT
size: few; length: 15; V: TRBV30; D: NA; J: TRBJ1-5; CDR3: CAWSPNGGQGQPQHF; DNA: TGTGCCTGGAGCCCGAATGGGGGGCAGGGGCAGCCCCAGCATTTT
size: NA; length: 14; V: TRBV20-1; D: TRBD2; J: TRBJ2-2; CDR3: CSATSGGAIGELFF; DNA: TGCAGTGCTACGAGCGGGGGGGCCATCGGGGAGCTGTTTTTT
size: many; length: 15; V: TRBV5-5; D: NA; J: TRBJ1-1; CDR3: CASSGWGSGNTEAFF; DNA: TGTGCCAGCAGCGGGTGGGGCTCGGGCAACACTGAAGCTTTCTTT
size: many; length: 15; V: TRBV6-1; D: NA; J: TRBJ2-6; CDR3: CASSSMATGANVLTF; DNA: TGTGCCAGCAGCTCTATGGCGACTGGGGCCAACGTCCTGACTTTC
size: many; length: 14; V: TRBV28; D: TRBD2; J: TRBJ2-7; CDR3: CASSQREGHYEQYF; DNA: TGTGCCAGCAGTCAGCGGGAGGGCCACTACGAGCAGTACTTC
size: NA; length: 16; V: TRBV13; D: NA; J: TRBJ2-6; CDR3: CASSLNWGSGANVLTF; DNA: TGTGCCAGCAGCTTAAACTGGGGCTCTGGGGCCAACGTCCTGACTTTC